These 16 T cell receptor beta chains were sequenced from one sample in a study of beta chain features in type 1 diabetes. The sequenced template was cDNA made from the entire isolated RNA. The method was immunoSEQ multiplex PCR; TCRdb's version includes in-frame clones alone and lacks a portion of them. The sample carries 200,000 to 300,000 clones, roughly 70% recorded once. The specimen sequenced was naive CD4+ T cells from blood. The receptors shown here come from a man younger than 45 in good health.

The chain recombines TRBV5-1 with TRBJ2-2; tentatively, D is TRBD1 (5 bases). CDR1 is SGHRS and CDR2 is YFSETQ in the germline V gene. The ends were cut back, 2 bases at V and 0 bases at J, with 11 bases in the middle. The CDR3 extends over 16 amino acids. The CDR3 loop reads CASSFAGQANTGELFF. The CDR3 DNA sequence: TGCGCCAGCAGCTTTGCAGGACAAGCGAACACCGGGGAGCTGTTTTTT.

This clone was observed a single time. This chain joins TRBV5-1 and TRBJ2-3; perhaps TRBD2 as D (7 bases). Trimming left V 4 bases short and J 4 bases short, with 19 bases between. There are 16 residues in the CDR3. Germline CDR1 is SGHRS and CDR2 is YFSETQ. This CDR3 is CASSPSGGAHPDTQYF. As DNA, the CDR3 is TGCGCCAGCAGCCCCTCTGGGGGGGCCCATCCAGATACGCAGTATTTT. The whole variable domain, filled in from reference TRBV5-1 and TRBJ2-3, reads KAGVTQTPRYLIKTRGQQVTLSCSPISGHRSVSWYQQTPGQGLQFLFEYFSETQRNKGNFPGRFSGRQFSNSRSEMNVSTLELGDSALYLCASSPSGGAHPDTQYFGPGTRLTVL.

This rearrangement joins TRBV30 to TRBJ2-5; 8 positions match TRBD2. Trimming at V came to 0 bases and at J to 4 bases, leaving 7 bases not matched to a gene. Germline CDR1 GTSNPN, CDR2 SVGIG (reference sequence). The CDR3 has 15 residues. The CDR3 is CAWSVPGLAGETQYF. DNA for the CDR3: TGTGCCTGGAGTGTACCCGGGCTAGCGGGAGAGACCCAGTACTTC. The full variable domain, with the rest looked up from reference TRBV30 and TRBJ2-5, is SQTIHQWPATLVQPVGSPLSLECTVEGTSNPNLYWYRQAAGRGLQLLFYSVGIGQISSEVPQNLSASRPQDRQFILSSKKLLLSDSGFYLCAWSVPGLAGETQYFGPGTRLLVL.

A few counts support this clone. V gene TRBV30 combines with J gene TRBJ2-5; D is unresolved. Deletions cut 0 bases from V and 2 bases from J, with 10 bases between. There are 14 residues in the CDR3. Germline values: CDR1 GTSNPN, CDR2 SVGIG (reference sequence). CDR3 residues: CAWSVLGLQETQYF. CDR3 sequence (DNA): TGTGCCTGGAGTGTACTTGGCTTGCAAGAGACCCAGTACTTC.

The CDR3 DNA reads TGTGCCAGCAGCGTGCTAGAGAAGACCCAGTACTTC. It is translated as CASSVLEKTQYF. The chain carries TRBV7-9 and TRBJ2-5, with D unclear. V gave up 5 bases and J gave up 6 bases, with 10 bases separating them. Germline CDR1 is SEHNR and CDR2 is FQNEAQ (reference sequence). This CDR3 has 12 residues.

The chain is built from TRBV30 and TRBJ1-2; D gene unclear. The CDR3 consists of 13 residues. CDR1 is GTSNPN and CDR2 is SVGIG in the germline V gene (reference sequence). V shed 0 bases and J shed 14 bases, with 19 bases lying between them. CDR3 amino acids: CAWSVGGKDFETF. CDR3 DNA: TGTGCCTGGAGTGTCGGAGGCAAGGATTTTGAGACCTTC.

V is TRBV7-9 and J is TRBJ2-7, with 10 bases matching TRBD1. Germline lookup yields CDR1 SEHNR and CDR2 FQNEAQ (reference sequence). CDR3 length equals 14 residues. J gave up 6 bases and V 4 bases, and 6 bases lay outside the gene matches. CDR3: CASSSGQGVIEQYF. CDR3 DNA: TGTGCCAGCAGCTCCGGACAGGGGGTAATCGAGCAGTACTTC.

The chain recombines TRBV30 with TRBJ2-1; no definite D call. CDR1 GTSNPN and CDR2 SVGIG come from the germline V gene (reference sequence). The CDR3 runs 13 residues. The V gene lost 3 bases and the J gene lost 5 bases, with 11 bases spanning the gap. CDR3: CAWSPTANNEQFF. In nucleotides, the CDR3 is TGTGCCTGGAGCCCTACTGCCAACAATGAGCAGTTCTTC.

There are a few counts of this clone. The J gene is TRBJ2-1, the V gene TRBV28; 12 bases match TRBD2. The length of the CDR3 is 15 residues. Germline CDR1 MDHEN, CDR2 SYDVKM. The trim removed 6 bases at V and 9 bases at J, leaving 9 bases unmatched. DNA of the CDR3: TGTGCCAGCAGCAAACCTAGCGGGAGGGCCGTTGAGCAGTTCTTC. It codes for CASSKPSGRAVEQFF. The whole variable domain, remainder taken from reference TRBV28 and TRBJ2-1, is DVKVTQSSRYLVKRTGEKVFLECVQDMDHENMFWYRQDPGLGLRLIYFSYDVKMKEKGDIPEGYSVSREKKERFSLILESASTNQTSMYLCASSKPSGRAVEQFFGPGTRLTVL.

This chain joins TRBV7-6 and TRBJ2-5; D is perhaps TRBD2 (6 bases). CDR1 is SGHVS and CDR2 is FNYEAQ in the germline V gene. This CDR3 region has 14 residues. V was trimmed by 8 bases and J by 4 bases, leaving 17 bases between them. The CDR3 DNA reads TGTGCCAGCGGAAGCCCTGGGGGGAGAGAGACCCAGTACTTC. Encoded protein: CASGSPGGRETQYF.

The chain links TRBV27 to TRBJ2-6; D remains ambiguous. Trimming left V 3 bases short and J 0 bases short, with 0 bases between. The CDR3 runs 13 residues. The germline V gene encodes CDR1 MNHEY and CDR2 SMNVEV (reference sequence). The CDR3 DNA reads TGTGCCAGCAGTTTCTCTGGGGCCAACGTCCTGACTTTC. It is translated as CASSFSGANVLTF.

The gene calls are TRBV15 and TRBJ2-3; D call uncertain. CDR1 and CDR2 from the germline V gene are LNHNV and YYDKDF (reference sequence). The CDR3 runs 13 residues. V was trimmed by 4 bases and J by 4 bases, leaving 9 bases between them. The CDR3 protein is CATSIAPADTQYF. DNA of the CDR3: TGTGCCACCAGCATAGCCCCGGCAGATACGCAGTATTTT.

The chain joins TRBV30 to TRBJ1-3; D is unclear. The V gene's germline CDR1 is GTSNPN and CDR2 SVGIG (reference sequence). This CDR3 spans 13 amino acids. Trimming removed 2 bases at V and 0 bases at J, with 5 bases between. CDR3 DNA sequence: TGTGCCTGGAGTACTATCTCTGGAAACACCATATATTTT. It encodes CAWSTISGNTIYF.

This chain connects TRBV5-1 to TRBJ2-1, with 8 bases identical to TRBD2. Trimming cost V 6 bases and J 8 bases; bases outside gene matches: 13. The CDR3 extends over 15 amino acids. CDR1 and CDR2 from the germline V gene are SGHRS and YFSETQ. For the CDR3, the DNA is TGCGCCAGCAACTTAGGGACTAGTAGTACCGATGAGCAGTTCTTC. The encoded protein is CASNLGTSSTDEQFF.

The CDR3 DNA follows: TGCGCCAGCAGCCAAGATAGGGTAAACATTCAGTACTTC. As protein: CASSQDRVNIQYF. This chain links TRBV4-1 with TRBJ2-4, with no clear D. CDR1 and CDR2 from the germline V gene are MGHRA and YSYEKL. V was cut by 0 bases and J by 6 bases, with 6 bases left in between. The length of the CDR3 is 13 residues.

The CDR3 reads CAWSVPGSNQPQHF. The CDR3 DNA reads TGTGCCTGGAGTGTACCCGGTAGCAATCAGCCCCAGCATTTT. The chain recombines TRBV30 with TRBJ1-5; D ambiguous. V gave up 0 bases and J gave up 0 bases, with 6 bases separating them. The CDR3 runs to 14 residues. Germline assignment: CDR1 GTSNPN and CDR2 SVGIG (reference sequence).